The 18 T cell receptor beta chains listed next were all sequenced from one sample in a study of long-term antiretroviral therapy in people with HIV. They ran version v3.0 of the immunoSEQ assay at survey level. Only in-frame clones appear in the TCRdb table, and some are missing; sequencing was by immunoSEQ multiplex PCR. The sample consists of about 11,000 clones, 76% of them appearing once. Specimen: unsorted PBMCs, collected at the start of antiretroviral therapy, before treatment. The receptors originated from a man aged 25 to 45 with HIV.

CDR3 loop: CATSGQDWNTEAFF. CDR3 DNA sequence: TGTGCCACCTCGGGACAGGACTGGAACACTGAAGCTTTCTTT. V usage is TRBV6-6 and J usage is TRBJ1-1; 8 bases fit TRBD1. The V and J ends lost 10 bases and 1 base, in that order; junction bases with no gene match: 8. The CDR3 is 14 amino acids. Germline V gene sequence: CDR1 MNHNY, CDR2 SVGAGI (reference sequence).

As DNA, the CDR3 is TGCGCCAGCAGCCAACTTGGGGGGAGGGCGTACACCGGGGAGCTGTTTTTT. It encodes CASSQLGGRAYTGELFF. This sequence joins TRBV4-3 and TRBJ2-2; 7 bases fit TRBD2. J was trimmed by 3 bases and V by 2 bases; bases with no gene match: 9. The CDR3 extends over 17 amino acids. In germline, CDR1 is LGHNA, CDR2 YSLEER.

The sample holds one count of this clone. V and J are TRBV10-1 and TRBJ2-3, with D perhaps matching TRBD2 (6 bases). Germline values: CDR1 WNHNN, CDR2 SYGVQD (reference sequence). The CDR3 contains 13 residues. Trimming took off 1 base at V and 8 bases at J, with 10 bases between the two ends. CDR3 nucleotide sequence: TGCGCCAGCAGTGAGTTCGGGGGAGGTACGCAGTATTTT. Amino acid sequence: CASSEFGGGTQYF.

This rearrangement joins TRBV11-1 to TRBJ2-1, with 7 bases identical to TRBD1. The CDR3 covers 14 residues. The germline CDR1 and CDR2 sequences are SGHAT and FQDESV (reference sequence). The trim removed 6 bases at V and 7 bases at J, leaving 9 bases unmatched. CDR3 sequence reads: CASRPKQGWNEQFF. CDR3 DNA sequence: TGTGCCAGCAGGCCTAAACAGGGGTGGAATGAGCAGTTCTTC.

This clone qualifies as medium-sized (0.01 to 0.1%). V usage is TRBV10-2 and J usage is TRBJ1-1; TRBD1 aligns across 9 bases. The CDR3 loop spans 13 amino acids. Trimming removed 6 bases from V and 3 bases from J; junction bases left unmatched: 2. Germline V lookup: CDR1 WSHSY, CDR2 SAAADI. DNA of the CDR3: TGCGCCAGCAGGGGACAGGGCTACACTGAAGCTTTCTTT. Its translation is CASRGQGYTEAFF.

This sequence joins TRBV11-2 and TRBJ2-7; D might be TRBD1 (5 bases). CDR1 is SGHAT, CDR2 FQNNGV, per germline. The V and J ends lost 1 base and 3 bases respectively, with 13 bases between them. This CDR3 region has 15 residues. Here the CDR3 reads CASSLGAGSVYEQYF. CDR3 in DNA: TGTGCCAGCAGCTTAGGGGCAGGGTCGGTCTACGAGCAGTACTTC.

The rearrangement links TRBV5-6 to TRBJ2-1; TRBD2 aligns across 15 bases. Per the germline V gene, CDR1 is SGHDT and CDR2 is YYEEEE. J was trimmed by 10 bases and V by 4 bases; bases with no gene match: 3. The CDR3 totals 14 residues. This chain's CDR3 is CASSPGLAGGEQFF. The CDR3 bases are TGTGCCAGCAGCCCGGGACTAGCGGGGGGCGAGCAGTTCTTC.

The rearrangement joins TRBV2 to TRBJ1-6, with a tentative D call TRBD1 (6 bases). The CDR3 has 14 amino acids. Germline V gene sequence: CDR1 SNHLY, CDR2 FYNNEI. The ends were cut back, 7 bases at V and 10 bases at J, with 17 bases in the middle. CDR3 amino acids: CASTQGIAGSPLHF. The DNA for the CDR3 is TGTGCCAGCACCCAGGGGATCGCGGGATCACCCCTCCACTTT. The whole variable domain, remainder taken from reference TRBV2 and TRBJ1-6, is EPEVTQTPSHQVTQMGQEVILRCVPISNHLYFYWYRQILGQKVEFLVSFYNNEISEKSEIFDDQFSVERPDGSNFTLKIRSTKLEDSAMYFCASTQGIAGSPLHFGNGTRLTVT.

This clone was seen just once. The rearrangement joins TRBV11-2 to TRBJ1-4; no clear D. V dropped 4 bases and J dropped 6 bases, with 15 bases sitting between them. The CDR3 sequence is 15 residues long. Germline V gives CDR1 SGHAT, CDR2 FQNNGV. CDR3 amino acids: CASSSGRTRDEKLFF. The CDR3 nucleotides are TGTGCCAGCAGCTCCGGGAGAACACGGGATGAAAAACTGTTTTTT.

CDR3 amino acids: CASSSDARRRTDTQYF. The CDR3 nucleotides are TGTGCCAGCAGTTCCGACGCGAGGCGACGCACAGATACGCAGTATTTT. V is TRBV6-5 and J is TRBJ2-3; D ambiguous. Germline V gene lookup returns CDR1 MNHEY and CDR2 SVGAGI. CDR3 length equals 16 residues. V lost 4 bases and J lost 1, with 15 bases in between.

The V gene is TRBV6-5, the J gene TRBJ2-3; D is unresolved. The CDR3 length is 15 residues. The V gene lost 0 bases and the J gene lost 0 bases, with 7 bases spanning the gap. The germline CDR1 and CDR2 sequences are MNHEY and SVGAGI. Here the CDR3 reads CASSYSLDSTDTQYF. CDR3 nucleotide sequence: TGTGCCAGCAGTTACTCGTTGGACAGCACAGATACGCAGTATTTT.

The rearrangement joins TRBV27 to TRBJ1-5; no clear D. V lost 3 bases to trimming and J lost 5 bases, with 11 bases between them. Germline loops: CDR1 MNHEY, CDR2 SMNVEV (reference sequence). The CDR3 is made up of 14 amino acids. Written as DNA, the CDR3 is TGTGCCAGCAGTTTGCGGGGTATGGATCAGCCCCAGCATTTT. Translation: CASSLRGMDQPQHF.

Here the CDR3 reads CASSFGAGLYTDTQYF. CDR3 nucleotides: TGTGCCAGCAGCTTTGGGGCGGGACTGTACACAGATACGCAGTATTTT. The chain couples TRBV5-6 to TRBJ2-3; D possibly corresponds to TRBD2 (6 bases). Trimming cost V 2 bases and J 2 bases, with 15 bases left between them. Germline CDR1 SGHDT, CDR2 YYEEEE. The CDR3 totals 16 residues. Based on the CDR3 plus reference TRBV5-6 and TRBJ2-3, the full variable domain is DAGVTQSPTHLIKTRGQQVTLRCSPKSGHDTVSWYQQALGQGPQFIFQYYEEEERQRGNFPDRFSGHQFPNYSSELNVNALLLGDSALYLCASSFGAGLYTDTQYFGPGTRLTVL.

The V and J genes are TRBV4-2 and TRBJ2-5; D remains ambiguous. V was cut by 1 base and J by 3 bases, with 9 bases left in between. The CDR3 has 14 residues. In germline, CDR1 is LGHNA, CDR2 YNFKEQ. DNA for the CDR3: TGTGCCAGCAGCCAAGGGTCTTTGGAAGAGACCCAGTACTTC. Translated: CASSQGSLEETQYF.

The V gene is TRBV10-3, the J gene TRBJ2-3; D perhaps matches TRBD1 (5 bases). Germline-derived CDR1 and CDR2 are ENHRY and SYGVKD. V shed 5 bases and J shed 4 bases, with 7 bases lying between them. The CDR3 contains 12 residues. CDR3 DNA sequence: TGTGCCATCAGTCTACAGGCAGATACGCAGTATTTT. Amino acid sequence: CAISLQADTQYF.

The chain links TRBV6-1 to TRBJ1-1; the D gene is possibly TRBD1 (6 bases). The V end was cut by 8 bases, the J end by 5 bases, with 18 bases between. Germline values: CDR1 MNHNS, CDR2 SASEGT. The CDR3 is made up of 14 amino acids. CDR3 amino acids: CASENPGVRTEAFF. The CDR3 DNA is TGTGCCAGCGAAAACCCAGGGGTTAGAACTGAAGCTTTCTTT.

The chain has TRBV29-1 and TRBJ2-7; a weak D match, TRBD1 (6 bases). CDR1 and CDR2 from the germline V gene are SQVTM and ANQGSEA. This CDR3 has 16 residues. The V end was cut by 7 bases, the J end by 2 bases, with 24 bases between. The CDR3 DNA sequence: TGCAGCGACGAAAGGGACGGGACACCTATTACCTACGAGCAGTACTTC. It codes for CSDERDGTPITYEQYF.

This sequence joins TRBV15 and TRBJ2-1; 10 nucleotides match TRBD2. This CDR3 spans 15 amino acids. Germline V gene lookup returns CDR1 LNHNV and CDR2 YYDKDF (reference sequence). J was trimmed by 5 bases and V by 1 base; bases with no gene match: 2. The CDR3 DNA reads TGTGCCACCAGCAGAGGGACTAGCGGAAACAATGAGCAGTTCTTC. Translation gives CATSRGTSGNNEQFF.